This T cell receptor (beta chain) was profiled in a study of T cell changes during pregnancy in multiple sclerosis (dated by TCRdb to the late 2010s). In the study overall: In women with multiple sclerosis, the researchers looked at how the T cell repertoire shifted as pregnancy progressed.

Remarks on this clone: There is no known antigen for this receptor. No much larger clonotype is one base removed from it; base qualities were not supplied.

The method behind the library was the immunoSEQ multiplex PCR assay. TCRdb took this table from immuneACCESS and kept in-frame rearrangements with V and J called. Such tables lack part of the clones; where checked against another copy, unresolved V genes explain under half of the gap, and the rest is unexplained. The sample contains fewer than 50,000 clones, approximately 90% of them found a single time. Roughly 0.72% of the sample lies in the top ten. Reading from cysteine to phenylalanine, the CDR3 counts 15 amino acids. Only CDR3 DNA remains: 45 bases, in frame from the first base. Trimming removed 6 bases from V and 0 bases from J, leaving 14 bases between the germline ends. Per the germline V gene, MNHNS is the CDR1 and SASEGT is the CDR2.

The source of this sequence is a female donor with multiple sclerosis, enrolled in a pregnancy study. The sample in question was CD4+ T cells from peripheral blood mononuclear cells, obtained in the third trimester of pregnancy. The chain joins TRBV6-1 to TRBJ1-2, with no D gene named confidently. The DNA sequence reads TGTGCCAGCAGCCTCTTCGGTTCTGCTAACTATGGCTACACCTTC. Its coded protein is CASSLFGSANYGYTF.